This entry is about one TCR beta chain. Its antigen remains unknown. This sample was taken from a study of cytomegalovirus exposure and HLA in healthy donors. Study-level results: In a later analysis, common viral pathogens appeared linked to several of the most significant clusters. Most CMV-associated TCR beta chains appeared HLA-restricted in a later analysis. It is likely that the observed cluster of highly shared sequence variants was a sequencing artifact.

The PCR employed 60 Vbeta primers together with 13 Jbeta primers. Clones were sequenced by immunoSEQ multiplex PCR, and TCRdb holds only the in-frame ones, with some missing. The sample records 150,000 to 200,000 clones, about 80% being singletons. Likely unrecorded immune exposures existed in these nominally healthy donors. This TCR was recovered from a woman aged 45-65 years in good health and CMV-seronegative. Input material: PBMCs.

The CDR3 DNA sequence: TGCGCCAGCAGCTGGCAATTTGGACAGGGGTCCCCTTACGAGCAGTACTTC. Protein sequence: CASSWQFGQGSPYEQYF. V gene TRBV5-1 combines with J gene TRBJ2-7; 9 nucleotides align to TRBD1. CDR1 and CDR2 (germline): SGHRS, YFSETQ. This CDR3 is built from 17 residues. Germline trimming cut 3 bases from V and 4 bases from J; bases unmatched to any gene: 14.